The 32 T cell receptor beta chains below come from one sample, sequenced in a study of response to subunit inactivated influenza vaccine. MiXCR, run by TCRdb on the RT-PCR reads, gives a single entry per CDR3 protein. The repertoire consists of approximately 500,000 distinct CDR3 sequences, with 14% occurring once and the leading ten covering over 8.5%. Here the sequenced sample was PBMCs from blood, taken 11 to 12 days after vaccination. These receptors originate from a middle-aged man who received an inactivated influenza vaccine.

The genes are TRBV5-5 and TRBJ1-4; D is undetermined. The CDR3 is 15 residues long. Germline CDR1 SGHKS, CDR2 YYEKEE (reference sequence). The germline V and J ends were trimmed by 4 bases and 4 bases, with 14 bases remaining between them. CDR3 nucleotides: TGTGCCAGCAGCCCGCTGCCGATGGGTAATGAAAAACTGTTTTTT. This translates into CASSPLPMGNEKLFF.

The chain employs TRBV20-1 and TRBJ2-1, with D maybe TRBD2 (6 bases). V lost 8 bases and J 7 bases, leaving 15 bases between the germline ends. This CDR3 has 12 amino acids. Germline V gene lookup returns CDR1 DFQATT and CDR2 SNEGSKA (reference sequence). CDR3 in amino acids: CSTGLLHNEQFF. Written as DNA, the CDR3 is TGCAGTACGGGACTTCTCCATAATGAGCAGTTCTTC.

V and J are TRBV20-1 and TRBJ1-1; 7 bases are shared with TRBD1. V trimming: 6 bases; J trimming: 4 bases; junction bases outside the gene matches: 11. The CDR3 has 14 amino acids. CDR1 DFQATT and CDR2 SNEGSKA come from the germline V gene (reference sequence). The CDR3, as DNA: TGCAGTGCCCCCTTGACAGGGCCCGTCACTGAAGCTTTCTTT. Its translation is CSAPLTGPVTEAFF.

The chain joins TRBV24-1 to TRBJ2-2; 14 bases fit TRBD2. The V segment lost 7 bases and the J segment 6 bases; nucleotides outside the gene matches: 0. The CDR3 has 14 amino acids. Germline V gene lookup returns CDR1 KGHDR and CDR2 SFDVKD. CDR3 DNA sequence: TGTGCCACCAGGGGACTAGCGGGAGCCGGGGAGCTGTTTTTT. Protein: CATRGLAGAGELFF.

This sequence joins TRBV3-1 and TRBJ2-1, with D unresolved. V gave up 1 base and J gave up 1 base, with 11 bases separating them. Germline lookup yields CDR1 LGHDT and CDR2 YNNKEL (reference sequence). The CDR3 is made up of 16 amino acids. The chain's CDR3 is CASSQAAILSYNEQFF. Written as DNA, the CDR3 is TGTGCCAGCAGCCAAGCGGCTATTTTATCCTACAATGAGCAGTTCTTC.

The table lists this clonotype with a few counts. This chain joins TRBV6-6 and TRBJ2-4, with D perhaps TRBD1 (5 bases). The ends were cut back, 8 bases at V and 1 base at J, with 9 bases in the middle. This CDR3 has 13 amino acids. Per the germline V gene, CDR1 is MNHNY and CDR2 is SVGAGI (reference sequence). The CDR3 region is CASQGLAKNIQYF. The CDR3 region has the DNA TGTGCCAGCCAGGGTCTGGCCAAAAACATTCAGTACTTC.

The CDR3: CASSLQRTSGRPQETQYF. CDR3 sequence (DNA): TGTGCCAGCTCACTACAGAGGACTAGCGGGAGACCCCAAGAGACCCAGTACTTC. The J gene is TRBJ2-5, the V gene TRBV18; 13 nucleotides align to TRBD2. The V segment lost 4 bases and the J segment 1 base; nucleotides outside the gene matches: 9. This CDR3 spans 18 amino acids. From germline, CDR1 is KGHSH and CDR2 LQKENI.

This clonotype came up a few times. This sequence joins TRBV10-3 and TRBJ1-1; the D is unclear. Per the germline V gene, CDR1 is ENHRY and CDR2 is SYGVKD. This CDR3 has 13 amino acids. Deletions cut 3 bases from V and 0 bases from J, with 5 bases between. The CDR3 sequence: CAISDELNTEAFF. As DNA, the CDR3 is TGTGCCATCAGTGATGAATTGAACACTGAAGCTTTCTTT.

In regard to this clonotype: An end of the junction does not agree with germline; a read error may underlie this. V is TRBV9 and J is TRBJ2-1; 10 bases map to TRBD2. The germline V gene has CDR1 SGDLS and CDR2 YYNGEE. The CDR3 covers 15 residues. CDR3 protein: CASSLAGETYTEQFF. The CDR3 DNA reads as TGTGCCAGCAGTCTAGCGGGAGAAACCTACACTGAGCAGTTCTTC. The entire variable domain, with the rest obtained from reference TRBV9 and TRBJ2-1, is as follows: DSGVTQTPKHLITATGQRVTLRCSPRSGDLSVYWYQQSLDQGLQFLIQYYNGEERAKGNILERFSAQQFPDLHSELNLSSLELGDSALYFCASSLAGETYTEQFFGPGTRLTVL.

The chain uses TRBV20-1 and TRBJ2-2, with TRBD2 identical over 7 bases. This CDR3 has 14 amino acids. The germline V gene encodes CDR1 DFQATT and CDR2 SNEGSKA (reference sequence). Unmatched junction bases numbered 4, after V lost 0 bases and J lost 6 bases. The CDR3 is CSAREAGRAGELFF. CDR3 in DNA: TGCAGTGCTAGAGAAGCGGGAAGAGCCGGGGAGCTGTTTTTT.

A few counts support this clonotype. This rearrangement joins TRBV6-1 to TRBJ2-3, with no clear D. The germline V gene encodes CDR1 MNHNS and CDR2 SASEGT. The V end was cut by 5 bases, the J end by 7 bases, with 13 bases between. CDR3 length: 13 residues. The DNA for the CDR3 is TGTGCCAGCAGTAGCTGGGCTACCTATACGCAGTATTTT. Translated, it gives CASSSWATYTQYF.

The chain uses TRBV5-1 and TRBJ2-1; tentatively, D is TRBD1 (5 bases). Germline V gene sequence: CDR1 SGHRS, CDR2 YFSETQ. Trimming left V 1 base short and J 5 bases short, with 19 bases between. This CDR3 contains 17 residues. The CDR3 loop reads CASSLTRQFSPHNEQFF. The CDR3 bases are TGCGCCAGCAGCTTGACTCGACAGTTTTCCCCCCACAATGAGCAGTTCTTC.

The CDR3 spells CASSLGWTRVGSYNEQFF. CDR3 nucleotide sequence: TGTGCCAGCAGCTTGGGATGGACTAGAGTCGGCTCCTACAATGAGCAGTTCTTC. J is TRBJ2-1 and V is TRBV5-5; TRBD2 matches at 7 bases. CDR1 and CDR2 (germline): SGHKS, YYEKEE (reference sequence). V lost 0 bases to trimming and J lost 0 bases; unmatched junction nucleotides: 9. The CDR3 has 18 residues.

This clonotype was seen only a few times. This chain uses TRBV7-2 with TRBJ1-1; D call uncertain. CDR3 length equals 14 residues. The V gene lost 1 base and the J gene lost 4 bases, with 10 bases spanning the gap. Per the germline V gene, CDR1 is SGHTA and CDR2 is FQGNSA. This CDR3 is CASSLEPLGTEAFF. Written as DNA, the CDR3 is TGTGCCAGCAGCTTAGAACCCTTAGGCACTGAAGCTTTCTTT.

In its sample, this clonotype was seen once. The chain combines TRBV12-3 or TRBV12-4 with TRBJ1-2; TRBD1 aligns across 9 bases. The CDR3 contains 15 residues. Trimming removed 5 bases from V and 3 bases from J; junction bases left unmatched: 7. CDR3 bases: TGTGCCAGCAGTACGGGACAGGGTCTTTACTATGGCTACACCTTC. It is translated as CASSTGQGLYYGYTF.

Only a few counts were recorded for this clonotype. This rearrangement joins TRBV19 to TRBJ2-1; no firm D call. Germline V gives CDR1 LNHDA, CDR2 SQIVND (reference sequence). The V and J ends lost 3 bases and 8 bases respectively, with 8 bases between them. This CDR3 spans 12 amino acids. As DNA, the CDR3 is TGTGCCAGTAGTATGGTTCTGGATGAGCAGTTCTTC. It translates to CASSMVLDEQFF.

The table lists this clonotype with a few counts. The rearrangement joins TRBV20-1 to TRBJ1-6; D is possibly TRBD1 (5 bases). CDR1 and CDR2 (germline): DFQATT, SNEGSKA (reference sequence). This CDR3 contains 18 residues. V was shortened by 0 bases and J by 3 bases, with 18 bases between the two germline ends. The CDR3 protein is CSARDPREGGFYNSPLHF. CDR3 nucleotides: TGCAGTGCTAGAGATCCCAGGGAGGGAGGGTTCTATAATTCACCCCTCCACTTT.

This chain connects TRBV7-9 to TRBJ2-2; TRBD1 aligns across 10 bases. This CDR3 is 17 amino acids long. The V segment lost 5 bases and the J segment 6 bases; nucleotides outside the gene matches: 12. CDR1 SEHNR and CDR2 FQNEAQ come from the germline V gene (reference sequence). The CDR3 here is CASSPSPGTGDPGELFF. CDR3 in DNA: TGTGCCAGCAGCCCAAGTCCCGGGACAGGGGATCCCGGGGAGCTGTTTTTT.

This clonotype was counted at least ten times. The genes are TRBV7-8 and TRBJ1-5; no reliable D call. The V end lost 1 base, the J end lost 0 bases, and 7 bases lay between the germline ends. CDR1 SGHVS and CDR2 FQNEAQ come from the germline V gene. The CDR3 extends over 15 amino acids. The CDR3 sequence: CASSLGSGSNQPQHF. The CDR3 DNA follows: TGTGCCAGCAGCTTAGGGTCAGGTAGCAATCAGCCCCAGCATTTT.

The rearrangement links TRBV9 to TRBJ2-3; no clear D. Between the trimmed V and J ends, which lost 0 bases and 0 bases, there was a span of 11 bases. The CDR3 length is 16 residues. CDR1 SGDLS and CDR2 YYNGEE come from the germline V gene. The CDR3 region has the DNA TGTGCCAGCAGCGTAGAGGGTACCTATAGCACAGATACGCAGTATTTT. The encoded protein is CASSVEGTYSTDTQYF. Looking up the rest from reference TRBV9 and TRBJ2-3 gives the full variable domain: DSGVTQTPKHLITATGQRVTLRCSPRSGDLSVYWYQQSLDQGLQFLIQYYNGEERAKGNILERFSAQQFPDLHSELNLSSLELGDSALYFCASSVEGTYSTDTQYFGPGTRLTVL.

The gene calls are TRBV6-2 or TRBV6-3 and TRBJ2-1, with D possibly TRBD2 on 5 matching bases. The CDR3 has 13 residues. CDR1 MNHEY and CDR2 SVGEGT come from the germline V gene. V was shortened by 6 bases and J by 10 bases, with 16 bases between the two germline ends. CDR3 nucleotides: TGTGCCAGCAGCTCTACTCAGCGGCAAGAGCAGTTCTTC. It translates to CASSSTQRQEQFF.

This sequence joins TRBV7-8 and TRBJ1-1, with a possible D match to TRBD1 (5 bases). With 3 bases removed from V and 1 base from J, the gap between germline ends came to 27 bases. CDR3 length: 20 residues. The V gene's germline CDR1 is SGHVS and CDR2 FQNEAQ. The chain's CDR3 is CASSFGHTPGAGRGNTEAFF. The DNA for the CDR3 is TGTGCCAGCAGCTTTGGCCATACTCCTGGGGCAGGCCGGGGGAACACTGAAGCTTTCTTT. The whole variable domain, remainder taken from reference TRBV7-8 and TRBJ1-1, is GAGVSQSPRYKVAKRGQDVALRCDPISGHVSLFWYQQALGQGPEFLTYFQNEAQLDKSGLPSDRFFAERPEGSVSTLKIQRTQQEDSAVYLCASSFGHTPGAGRGNTEAFFGQGTRLTVV.

There are a few counts of this clonotype. This chain uses TRBV11-1 with TRBJ2-3; D may be TRBD1 or TRBD2 (5 bases each). Germline CDR1 and CDR2: SGHAT and FQDESV (reference sequence). This CDR3 is 13 amino acids long. The V end was cut by 5 bases, the J end by 5 bases, with 11 bases between. The CDR3 coding sequence is TGTGCCAGCAGCGGGGGTGCGGGAGATACGCAGTATTTT. Translated, it gives CASSGGAGDTQYF.

A few counts support this clonotype. V and J are TRBV4-3 and TRBJ2-7; the match to TRBD1 covers 10 bases. The V segment lost 4 bases and the J segment 4 bases; nucleotides outside the gene matches: 7. CDR1 and CDR2 (germline): LGHNA, YSLEER. The CDR3 is made up of 15 amino acids. The CDR3 reads CASSRRPGQGYEQYF. In nucleotides, the CDR3 is TGCGCCAGCAGCCGGAGGCCGGGACAGGGGTACGAGCAGTACTTC.

About this clonotype itself: At one boundary the junction diverges from the germline segment, which might be a read error. The chain joins TRBV5-5 to TRBJ2-3; TRBD2 matches 10 bases. The CDR3 contains 13 residues. Germline V lookup: CDR1 SGHKS, CDR2 YYEKEE (reference sequence). The CDR3 DNA is TGTGCCAGCAGCTCGGTCCTTGAAATAGCGGGAGGTTTT. It specifies CASSSVLEIAGGF.

The chain recombines TRBV7-2 with TRBJ2-2; TRBD2 might be the D (6 bases). CDR1 and CDR2 (germline): SGHTA, FQGNSA. The V and J ends lost 2 bases and 13 bases respectively, with 14 bases between them. CDR3 length equals 13 residues. The CDR3 nucleotides are TGTGCCAGCAGCTTACTTAGGGGACTGGGGCTGTTTTTT. This encodes CASSLLRGLGLFF.

Only a few counts were recorded for this clonotype. The CDR3 DNA reads TGTGCCAGCAGTTATTTACTAGCGGGAAGAGGCCTATACAATGAGCAGTTCTTC. It codes for CASSYLLAGRGLYNEQFF. The genes are TRBV28 and TRBJ2-1; 10 positions agree with TRBD2. Germline CDR1 and CDR2: MDHEN and SYDVKM. V was clipped by 4 bases and J by 4 bases; unmatched bases: 13. The CDR3 has 18 residues. Complete variable domain (other parts from reference TRBV28 and TRBJ2-1): DVKVTQSSRYLVKRTGEKVFLECVQDMDHENMFWYRQDPGLGLRLIYFSYDVKMKEKGDIPEGYSVSREKKERFSLILESASTNQTSMYLCASSYLLAGRGLYNEQFFGPGTRLTVL.

This clonotype has ten or more counts. The chain links TRBV30 to TRBJ1-5; D remains unclear. V dropped 2 bases and J dropped 4 bases, with 9 bases sitting between them. This CDR3 region has 13 residues. Germline CDR1 reads GTSNPN; CDR2 reads SVGIG (reference sequence). Here the CDR3 reads CAWSKRGNQPQHF. CDR3 coding DNA: TGTGCCTGGAGTAAACGGGGAAATCAGCCCCAGCATTTT.

This clonotype has a handful of counts. The chain combines TRBV20-1 with TRBJ1-1; D perhaps matches TRBD1 (5 bases). CDR3 length: 13 residues. The germline gives CDR1 DFQATT, CDR2 SNEGSKA (reference sequence). V lost 6 bases, J lost 5 bases, and 16 bases lay in between. The CDR3 DNA sequence: TGCAGTGCGTTACGGGGCCCGGGGACTGAAGCTTTCTTT. It codes for CSALRGPGTEAFF.

V gene TRBV20-1 combines with J gene TRBJ2-5; 10 bases agree with TRBD2. Germline assignment: CDR1 DFQATT and CDR2 SNEGSKA (reference sequence). V gave up 6 bases and J gave up 2 bases; unmatched junction bases: 6. CDR3 length equals 14 residues. CDR3 residues: CSATGTSAQETQYF. CDR3 in DNA: TGCAGTGCAACCGGGACTAGCGCTCAAGAGACCCAGTACTTC.

This clonotype was seen ten or more times. V and J are TRBV12-3 or TRBV12-4 and TRBJ2-7; tentative D call: TRBD2 (6 bases). The ends were cut back, 3 bases at V and 6 bases at J, with 9 bases in the middle. This CDR3 is built from 12 residues. The CDR3 bases are TGTGCCAGCAGTTTTGGAGGGGTCGAGCAGTACTTC. Its protein product is CASSFGGVEQYF.

In this sample, this clonotype turned up a few times. V and J are TRBV12-3 or TRBV12-4 and TRBJ2-2; D is unclear. The CDR3 consists of 15 residues. V was pared by 4 bases and J by 5 bases, with 14 bases between. The CDR3 nucleotides read TGTGCCAGCAGTTCCCCGGGCCTTATGACCGGGGAGCTGTTTTTT. This gives the protein CASSSPGLMTGELFF.